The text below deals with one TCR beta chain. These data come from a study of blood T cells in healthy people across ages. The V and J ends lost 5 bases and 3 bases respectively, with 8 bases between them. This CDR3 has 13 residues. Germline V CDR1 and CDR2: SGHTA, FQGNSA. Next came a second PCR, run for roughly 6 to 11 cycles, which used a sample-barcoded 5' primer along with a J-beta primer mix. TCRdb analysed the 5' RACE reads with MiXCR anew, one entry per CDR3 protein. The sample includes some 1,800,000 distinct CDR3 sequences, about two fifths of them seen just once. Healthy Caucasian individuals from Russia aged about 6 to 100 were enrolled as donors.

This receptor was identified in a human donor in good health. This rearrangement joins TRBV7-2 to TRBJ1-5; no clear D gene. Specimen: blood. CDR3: CASSQAANQPQHF. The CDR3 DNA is TGTGCCAGCAGCCAGGCCGCCAATCAGCCCCAGCATTTT.